Below, 8 T cell receptor beta chains from the same sample are listed, as sequenced in a study of Ad26.COV2.S vaccination and SARS-CoV-2 variants (dated by TCRdb to the early 2020s). Receptor amplification or capture employed the immunoSEQ multiplex PCR assay. What TCRdb holds here is the immuneACCESS table cut down to in-frame rearrangements. Part of the clones is not present; checked against another copy, under half of the missing clones reflect an unresolved V gene, and the others are unexplained. This sample holds about 350,000 clones; 75% to 90% were observed only once. Roughly 10% of the sample is taken by the ten largest. The sample's treatment or condition label, decoded: some 20 received Ad26.COV2.S at low or high dose, single or two shots; about five received placebo; per-sample allocation not given. Repertoires of vaccine and placebo recipients were sequenced from samples taken on day 63 after the first injection.

Sample: peripheral blood, taken in a trial of Ad26.COV2.S vaccine versus placebo. The receptor source for this set is a person between 18 and 65 years old who received the Ad26.COV2.S COVID-19 vaccine or a placebo.

V gene TRBV19 combines with J gene TRBJ1-2; tentatively, D is TRBD1 (5 bases). The CDR3 loop spans 15 amino acids. V was trimmed by 6 bases and J by 2 bases, leaving 16 bases between them. The V gene's germline CDR1 is LNHDA and CDR2 SQIVND (reference sequence). The CDR3, as DNA: TGTGCCAGTAGACCCTCCGGGACTCCCAACTATGGCTACACCTTC. Protein product: CASRPSGTPNYGYTF.

The chain combines TRBV2 with TRBJ2-7, with D hard to call. The CDR3 covers 10 residues. Looked up from germline, CDR1 is SNHLY and CDR2 is FYNNEI. V lost 7 bases and J lost 3, with 4 bases in between. In DNA form, the CDR3 reads TGTGCCAGCAAGGGCTACGAGCAGTACTTC. Translation gives CASKGYEQYF.

As for this clone: The sample contains more than one DNA sequence encoding this CDR3. The DNA of the CDR3 is TGCAGCGTTGTGGCAGGCTACGAGCAGTACTTC. It codes for CSVVAGYEQYF. The V and J genes are TRBV29-1 and TRBJ2-7; the D is unclear. Trimming cost V 4 bases and J 3 bases, with 7 bases left between them. This CDR3 has 11 amino acids. Germline V gene sequence: CDR1 SQVTM, CDR2 ANQGSEA.

This chain connects TRBV7-2 to TRBJ1-1; D unresolved. V was pared by 6 bases and J by 4 bases, with 18 bases between. The CDR3 totals 15 residues. Germline assignment: CDR1 SGHTA and CDR2 FQGNSA. DNA for the CDR3: TGTGCCAGCAGAAAGGACGCCCTCCCAGTCACTGAAGCTTTCTTT. Residues: CASRKDALPVTEAFF.

This clone was counted a few times. This chain joins TRBV4-3 and TRBJ1-2; D is ambiguous. Trimming took off 5 bases at V and 4 bases at J, with 17 bases between the two ends. The CDR3 contains 15 residues. Per germline, CDR1 LGHNA and CDR2 YSLEER. Here the CDR3 reads CASSTLQAPLYGYTF. CDR3 nucleotides: TGCGCCAGCAGCACTCTCCAGGCCCCCCTCTATGGCTACACCTTC.

The rearrangement links TRBV7-9 to TRBJ2-2; D is perhaps TRBD1 or TRBD2 (5 bases each). Germline loops: CDR1 SEHNR, CDR2 FQNEAQ (reference sequence). The CDR3 runs 13 residues. The V end was cut by 1 base, the J end by 5 bases, with 5 bases between. The CDR3 reads CASSLGGTGELFF. The CDR3 DNA reads TGTGCCAGCAGCTTAGGGGGGACCGGGGAGCTGTTTTTT.

This chain connects TRBV28 to TRBJ1-5; 8 bases agree with TRBD1. Trimming removed 3 bases from V and 7 bases from J; junction bases left unmatched: 8. The V gene's germline CDR1 is MDHEN and CDR2 SYDVKM. This CDR3 spans 15 amino acids. The CDR3 here is CASSLGQEGYQPQHF. In DNA form, the CDR3 reads TGTGCCAGCAGTTTGGGACAGGAAGGATACCAGCCCCAGCATTTT.

This clone appeared a few times. V usage is TRBV19 and J usage is TRBJ1-1, with D unclear. From germline, CDR1 is LNHDA and CDR2 SQIVND (reference sequence). There are 13 residues in the CDR3. Trimming removed 6 bases from V and 0 bases from J, with 8 bases in between. The CDR3: CASRSVMNTEAFF. Here the CDR3 DNA reads TGTGCCAGTAGAAGCGTCATGAACACTGAAGCTTTCTTT.